Listed below are T cell receptor beta chains from one sample, sequenced in a study of PD-1 blockade in classical Hodgkin lymphoma. Libraries were prepared by immunoSEQ multiplex PCR; TCRdb keeps only in-frame clonotypes and omits some of them. The data hold approximately 44,000 clones, with around three fifths observed a single time. Sequencing used peripheral blood mononuclear cells (PBMCs), obtained before the fourth cycle of nivolumab. These receptors originate from a human donor with classical Hodgkin lymphoma. The CDR3 runs from the conserved cysteine through the conserved F or W. Fields, in order: D gene, V gene, clone size, CDR3 protein. D genes are given only for firm matches. Not every row has a clone size; where given, it reads once, few, many or a size class.

D: NA
V: TRBV19
size: NA
CDR3: CATRDTPNTEAFF

D: NA
V: TRBV19
size: medium-sized
CDR3: CASSIYYGSSYEQYF

D: NA
V: TRBV19
size: few
CDR3: CASRAGTGTPKQYF

D: TRBD1
V: TRBV15
size: NA
CDR3: CATSRSPGQGPDTQYF

D: NA
V: TRBV11-3
size: NA
CDR3: CASSAGSSTDTQYF

D: NA
V: TRBV18
size: NA
CDR3: CASSRNPGTSTDTQYF

D: TRBD2
V: TRBV27
size: NA
CDR3: CASSFSFPGLGNEQFF

D: TRBD1
V: TRBV30
size: NA
CDR3: CAWGRDSLNYGYTF

D: NA
V: TRBV6-5
size: NA
CDR3: CASSLRRTGELFF

D: NA
V: TRBV30
size: NA
CDR3: CAWSANRVITDTQYF

D: NA
V: TRBV20-1
size: few
CDR3: CSAPFTDTQYF

D: TRBD1
V: TRBV19
size: NA
CDR3: CASSRDSSYEQYF

D: TRBD2
V: TRBV27
size: NA
CDR3: CASSLSRTSGPGEQFF

D: NA
V: TRBV19
size: once
CDR3: CASEWTAETGANVLTF

D: NA
V: TRBV6-5
size: few
CDR3: CASISRSYEQYF

D: NA
V: TRBV6-5
size: once
CDR3: CASSLFMNTEAFF

D: NA
V: TRBV10-1
size: few
CDR3: CATFGEGVEPQHF

D: TRBD1
V: TRBV28
size: NA
CDR3: CASSWTGGAAEAFF

D: NA
V: TRBV6-5
size: NA
CDR3: CASHTPRNTEAFF

D: NA
V: TRBV7-9
size: NA
CDR3: CASSLAGVDTQYF

D: NA
V: TRBV27
size: NA
CDR3: CASSLTTNPGRSYGYTF

D: NA
V: TRBV6-5
size: few
CDR3: CASSYRHPLGYTF

D: NA
V: TRBV30
size: few
CDR3: CAWSRTFGRRFYEQYF

D: NA
V: TRBV5-1
size: NA
CDR3: CASSRGRDEQYF

D: NA
V: TRBV19
size: NA
CDR3: CASRPDYYDYGYTF

D: TRBD1
V: TRBV7-8
size: NA
CDR3: CASSPRTGYGYTF

D: TRBD1
V: TRBV5-1
size: NA
CDR3: CASSWAAGGNTEAFF

D: NA
V: TRBV5-1
size: NA
CDR3: CASSYGANTGELFF

D: NA
V: TRBV7-8
size: NA
CDR3: CASSLAATNYGYTF

D: NA
V: TRBV18
size: NA
CDR3: CASSPGIKRGYEQYF

D: NA
V: TRBV28
size: NA
CDR3: CASSLWDGAKNIQYF

D: NA
V: TRBV28
size: NA
CDR3: CASRFGDRGYNEQFF

D: TRBD1
V: TRBV27
size: many
CDR3: CASSQRTGTEKLFF

D: NA
V: TRBV5-1
size: NA
CDR3: CASSLGRSTNEKLFF

D: TRBD1
V: TRBV10-3
size: NA
CDR3: CASLTGGNTGELFF

D: NA
V: TRBV5-6
size: medium-sized
CDR3: CASSLRLNTEAFF

D: NA
V: TRBV11-3
size: many
CDR3: CASGPNTGELFF

D: NA
V: TRBV6-6
size: NA
CDR3: CASSYEREPIYGYTF

D: NA
V: TRBV19
size: NA
CDR3: CASSPDRLGGANVLTF

D: NA
V: TRBV29-1
size: NA
CDR3: CSARANDGQPQHF

D: NA
V: TRBV7-9
size: NA
CDR3: CASSPRGNALVDTQYF

D: NA
V: TRBV18
size: many
CDR3: CASSPPTTAYEQYF

D: TRBD2
V: TRBV7-2
size: NA
CDR3: CASSLTSSGIAKNIQYF

D: NA
V: TRBV6-5
size: NA
CDR3: CASRPAGNQPQHF

D: NA
V: TRBV29-1
size: NA
CDR3: CSASSGAGQPQHF

D: TRBD1
V: TRBV23-1
size: NA
CDR3: CASSHLTGAKNIQYF

D: NA
V: TRBV29-1
size: few
CDR3: CSVKRGGTDTQYF